This T cell receptor beta chain was documented in a study of Ad26.COV2.S vaccination and SARS-CoV-2 variants. The germline CDR1 and CDR2 sequences are MNHEY and SMNVEV (reference sequence). The V and J ends lost 6 bases and 7 bases, in that order; junction bases with no gene match: 10. The CDR3 is 16 amino acids. The assay was immunoSEQ multiplex PCR, and TCRdb's table has in-frame clones only and misses some. Seen here are roughly 400,000 clones, roughly 87% observed once, and the top ten hold roughly 4.3%. The sample's treatment: about 20 received Ad26.COV2.S at low or high dose, single or two shots; several received placebo; per-sample allocation not given. Samples were taken on day 63 after the first vaccine or placebo injection.

The chain links TRBV27 to TRBJ2-1; 12 nucleotides align to TRBD2. The input for sequencing was peripheral blood, taken in a trial of Ad26.COV2.S vaccine versus placebo. The TCR originated in a person between 18 and 60 years old who received the Ad26.COV2.S COVID-19 vaccine or a placebo. The CDR3 spells CASSRRLAGDLNEQFF. CDR3 sequence (DNA): TGTGCCAGCAGCCGCCGACTAGCGGGAGATCTTAATGAGCAGTTCTTC.